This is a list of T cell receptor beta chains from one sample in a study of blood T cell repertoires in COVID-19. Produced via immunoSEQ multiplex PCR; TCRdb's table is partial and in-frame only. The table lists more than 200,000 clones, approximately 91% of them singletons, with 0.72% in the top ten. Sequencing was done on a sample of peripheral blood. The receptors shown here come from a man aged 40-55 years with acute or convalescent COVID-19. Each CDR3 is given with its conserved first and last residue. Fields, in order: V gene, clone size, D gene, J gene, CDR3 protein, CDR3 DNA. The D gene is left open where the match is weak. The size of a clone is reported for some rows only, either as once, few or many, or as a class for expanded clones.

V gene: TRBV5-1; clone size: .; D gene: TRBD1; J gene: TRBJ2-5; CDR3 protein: CASSLRQGIGETQYF; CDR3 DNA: TGCGCCAGCAGCCTACGACAGGGGATAGGGGAGACCCAGTACTTC
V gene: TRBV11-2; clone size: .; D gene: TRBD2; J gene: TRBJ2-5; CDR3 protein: CASSSRFSGGVQETQYF; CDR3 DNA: TGTGCCAGCAGCTCTCGATTTAGCGGGGGCGTTCAAGAGACCCAGTACTTC
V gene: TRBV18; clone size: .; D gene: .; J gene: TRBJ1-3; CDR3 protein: CASSPLAVSASSGNTIYF; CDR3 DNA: TGTGCCAGCTCACCACTTGCCGTCAGTGCCTCCTCTGGAAACACCATATATTTT
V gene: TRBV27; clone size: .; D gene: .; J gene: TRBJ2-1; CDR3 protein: CASSFRGWNEQFF; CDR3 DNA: TGTGCCAGCAGTTTTAGGGGTTGGAATGAGCAGTTCTTC
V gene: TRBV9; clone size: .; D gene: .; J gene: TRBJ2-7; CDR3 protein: CASSVATVGEQYF; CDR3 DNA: TGTGCCAGCAGCGTAGCTACGGTCGGCGAGCAGTACTTC
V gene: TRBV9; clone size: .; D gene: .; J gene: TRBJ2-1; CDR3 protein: CASSVASLNNEQFF; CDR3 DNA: TGTGCCAGCAGCGTAGCTTCCCTTAACAATGAGCAGTTCTTC
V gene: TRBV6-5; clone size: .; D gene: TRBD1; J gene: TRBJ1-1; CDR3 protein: CASSQKDRGGTEAFF; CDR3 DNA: TGTGCCAGCAGTCAAAAGGACAGGGGAGGAACTGAAGCTTTCTTT
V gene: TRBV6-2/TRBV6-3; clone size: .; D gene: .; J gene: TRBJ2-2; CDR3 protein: CASSTIRRSNTGELFF; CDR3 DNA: TGTGCCAGCAGTACGATACGGCGGTCGAACACCGGGGAGCTGTTTTTT
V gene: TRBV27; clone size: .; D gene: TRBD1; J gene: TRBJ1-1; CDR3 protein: CASRSGTGIFMNTEAFF; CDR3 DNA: TGTGCCAGCAGATCCGGGACAGGCATATTCATGAACACTGAAGCTTTCTTT
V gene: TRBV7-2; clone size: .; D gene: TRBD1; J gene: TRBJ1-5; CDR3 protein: CASSPGQGRQPQHF; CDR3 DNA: TGTGCCAGCAGCCCGGGACAGGGTCGTCAGCCCCAGCATTTT
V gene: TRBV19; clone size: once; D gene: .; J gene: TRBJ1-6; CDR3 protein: CASSVRDYNSPLHF; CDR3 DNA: TGTGCCAGTAGTGTCCGGGATTATAATTCACCCCTCCACTTT
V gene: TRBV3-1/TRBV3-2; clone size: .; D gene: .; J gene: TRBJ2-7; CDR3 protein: CASSQDWQGPYEQYF; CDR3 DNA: TGTGCCAGCAGCCAAGATTGGCAGGGTCCCTACGAGCAGTACTTC
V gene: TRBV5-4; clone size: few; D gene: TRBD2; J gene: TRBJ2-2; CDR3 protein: CASRLGLATGELFF; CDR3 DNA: TGTGCCAGCCGTCTAGGACTAGCTACCGGGGAGCTGTTTTTT
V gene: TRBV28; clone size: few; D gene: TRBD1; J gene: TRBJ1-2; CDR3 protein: CASSLTGTYSYTF; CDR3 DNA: TGTGCCAGCAGTTTGACAGGGACCTATAGCTACACCTTC
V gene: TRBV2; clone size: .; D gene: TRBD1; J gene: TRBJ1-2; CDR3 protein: CASSDPRTGGFGYTF; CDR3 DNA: TGTGCCAGCAGTGACCCACGGACAGGGGGCTTTGGCTACACCTTC
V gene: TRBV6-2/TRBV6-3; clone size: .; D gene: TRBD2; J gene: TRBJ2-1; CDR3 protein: CASSYSTSGRSSDEQFF; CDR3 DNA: TGTGCCAGCAGTTACTCGACTAGCGGGAGGAGTAGTGATGAGCAGTTCTTC
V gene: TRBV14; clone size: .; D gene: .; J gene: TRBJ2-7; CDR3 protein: CASSQAGWIYEQYF; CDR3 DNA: TGTGCCAGCAGCCAAGCAGGGTGGATTTACGAGCAGTACTTC
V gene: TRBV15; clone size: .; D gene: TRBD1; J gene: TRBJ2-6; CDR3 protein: CATNEQGAFSSGANVLTF; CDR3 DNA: TGTGCCACCAACGAACAGGGGGCTTTTAGCTCTGGGGCCAACGTCCTGACTTTC
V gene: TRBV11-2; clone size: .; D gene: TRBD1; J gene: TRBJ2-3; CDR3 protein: CASSLDLTGWTDTQYF; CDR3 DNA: TGTGCCAGCAGCTTAGATTTGACAGGGTGGACAGATACGCAGTATTTT
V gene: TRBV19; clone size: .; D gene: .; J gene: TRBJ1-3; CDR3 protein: CASSIITSSGNTIYF; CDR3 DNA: TGTGCCAGTAGTATTATCACCAGCTCTGGAAACACCATATATTTT
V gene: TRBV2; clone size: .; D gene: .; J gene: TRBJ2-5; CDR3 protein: CASKKTTGQETQYF; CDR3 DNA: TGTGCCAGCAAGAAAACGACAGGCCAAGAGACCCAGTACTTC
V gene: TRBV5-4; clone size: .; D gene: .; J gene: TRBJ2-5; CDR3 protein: CALGGELRETQYF; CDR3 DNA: TGTGCCCTAGGTGGGGAGCTAAGAGAAACCCAGTACTTC
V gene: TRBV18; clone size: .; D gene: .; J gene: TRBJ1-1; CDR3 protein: CASLMGANTEAFF; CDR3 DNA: TGTGCCAGCTTAATGGGGGCTAACACTGAAGCTTTCTTT
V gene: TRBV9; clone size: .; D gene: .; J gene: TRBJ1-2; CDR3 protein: CASSLGQAYGYTF; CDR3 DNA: TGTGCCAGCAGCCTCGGACAAGCCTATGGCTACACCTTC
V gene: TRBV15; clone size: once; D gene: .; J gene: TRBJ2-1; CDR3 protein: CATSRDLTGSGYNEQFF; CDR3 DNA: TGTGCCACCAGCAGAGATCTTACGGGATCGGGGTACAATGAGCAGTTCTTC
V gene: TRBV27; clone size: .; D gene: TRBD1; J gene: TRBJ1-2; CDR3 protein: CASSARTGRDGYTF; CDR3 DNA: TGTGCCAGCAGTGCACGGACAGGGCGAGATGGCTACACCTTC
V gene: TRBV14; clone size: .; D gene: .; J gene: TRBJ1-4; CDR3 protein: CASSQEGVEANEKLFF; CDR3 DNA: TGTGCCAGCAGCCAAGAAGGGGTCGAGGCTAATGAAAAACTGTTTTTT
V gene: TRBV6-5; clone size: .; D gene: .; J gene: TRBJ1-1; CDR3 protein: CASKFGVRPNTEAFF; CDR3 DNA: TGTGCCAGCAAGTTTGGAGTTAGGCCGAACACTGAAGCTTTCTTT
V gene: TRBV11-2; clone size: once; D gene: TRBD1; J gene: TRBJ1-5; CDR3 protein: CASSTHRGGCGNQPQHF; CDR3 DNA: TGTGCCAGCAGCACTCACAGGGGCGGATGCGGCAATCAGCCCCAGCATTTT
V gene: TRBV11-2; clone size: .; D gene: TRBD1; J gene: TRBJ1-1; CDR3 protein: CASSLGGTVEAFF; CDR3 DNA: TGTGCCAGCAGCTTAGGAGGGACAGTTGAAGCTTTCTTT
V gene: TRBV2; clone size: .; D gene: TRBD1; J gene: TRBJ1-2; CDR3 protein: CASGGQGRRWGYTF; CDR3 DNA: TGTGCCAGCGGGGGACAGGGCAGACGTTGGGGCTACACCTTC
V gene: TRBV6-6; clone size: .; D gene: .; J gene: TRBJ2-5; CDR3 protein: CASRTQGGETQYF; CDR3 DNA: TGTGCCAGCAGGACCCAGGGGGGAGAGACCCAGTACTTC
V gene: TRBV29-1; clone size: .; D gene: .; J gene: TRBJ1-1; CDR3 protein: CSSKEGQMNTEAFF; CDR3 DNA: TGCAGCTCAAAGGAGGGGCAGATGAACACTGAAGCTTTCTTT
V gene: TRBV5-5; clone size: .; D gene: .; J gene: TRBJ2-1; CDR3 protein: CASSMEGQSIGEQFF; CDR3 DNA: TGTGCCAGCAGCATGGAAGGACAGAGTATAGGTGAGCAGTTCTTC
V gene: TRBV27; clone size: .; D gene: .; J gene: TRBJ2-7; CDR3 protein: CASSLSTGFLYEQYF; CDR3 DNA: TGTGCCAGCAGTTTAAGTACAGGTTTCCTCTACGAGCAGTACTTC
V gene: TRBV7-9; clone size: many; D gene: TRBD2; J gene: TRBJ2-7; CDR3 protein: CASRSREAGVYEQYF; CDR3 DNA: TGTGCCAGCAGGTCCAGGGAAGCGGGGGTCTACGAGCAGTACTTC